This record looks at one TCR beta chain sequence and its context. This record comes from a study of blood T cells in healthy people across ages. Using a J-beta primer mix together with a sample-barcoded 5' primer, a second PCR was run for roughly 6 to 12 cycles. Each CDR3 protein is one row after TCRdb ran MiXCR on the 5' RACE reads. The sample includes under 2,000,000 distinct CDR3 sequences, about 50% of them seen just once. The sequencing sample was made of blood. The sequence was collected from a woman aged 40 to 50 in good health.

The CDR3 here is CASSKDTVGYEQYF. The DNA of the CDR3 is TGTGCCAGCAGCAAAGATACAGTAGGATACGAGCAGTACTTC. This chain joins TRBV21-1 and TRBJ2-7. TRBV21-1 is a pseudogene. The CDR3 is made up of 14 amino acids.